This passage covers 27 T cell receptor beta chains from one sample sequenced in a study of patients and donors after allogeneic stem cell transplantation. MiXCR, run by TCRdb on the RT-PCR reads, gives a single entry per CDR3 protein. Of about 72,000 distinct CDR3 sequences detected, about a quarter appear once; the ten largest clones hold 26%. The sample taken for sequencing was blood, either unsorted or a sorted T cell fraction (not recorded which). These receptors all come from a human donor who was either an allogeneic HSCT recipient or a stem cell or donor lymphocyte infusion donor (not recorded which). It is not recorded whose cells these are; they may come from a transplant donor.

The V and J genes are TRBV20-1 and TRBJ2-7; D is possibly TRBD2 (5 bases). Per the germline V gene, CDR1 is DFQATT and CDR2 is SNEGSKA (reference sequence). V was pared by 3 bases and J by 7 bases, with 19 bases between. The CDR3 totals 14 residues. The CDR3, as DNA: TGCAGTGCTAGCGAAAGCGGTATCCCTAAGGAGCAGTACTTC. It encodes CSASESGIPKEQYF.

The rearrangement joins TRBV29-1 to TRBJ2-5; D not certain. CDR3 length: 16 residues. V lost 0 bases and J lost 2, with 16 bases in between. The V gene's germline CDR1 is SQVTM and CDR2 ANQGSEA. The CDR3 region has the DNA TGCAGCGTTGAAGAGAGGCGGAAATTCCCACAAGAGACCCAGTACTTC. It encodes CSVEERRKFPQETQYF.

Concerning this clonotype itself: It is likely a read error, because the conserved phenylalanine at the end of the CDR3 is missing. This chain joins TRBV12-3 or TRBV12-4 and TRBJ2-5; TRBD1 matches 12 bases. V was clipped by 6 bases and J by 4 bases; unmatched bases: 6. The CDR3 has 15 residues. The CDR3 nucleotides are TGTGCCAGCAGACAGGGACAGGGGGCATTAGAGACCCAGTACTAC. The encoded protein is CASRQGQGALETQYY.

J is TRBJ2-5 and V is TRBV7-3; no clear D gene. Looked up from germline, CDR1 is SGHTA and CDR2 is FQGTGA. Trimming took 3 bases from V and 5 from J, leaving 10 bases between them. The length of the CDR3 is 13 residues. CDR3 loop: CASSFGPTETQYF. In DNA form, the CDR3 reads TGTGCCAGCAGCTTTGGTCCAACGGAGACCCAGTACTTC.

V is TRBV7-9 and J is TRBJ2-7; TRBD1 agrees at 9 bases. The CDR3 covers 17 residues. CDR1 SEHNR and CDR2 FQNEAQ come from the germline V gene (reference sequence). The trim removed 7 bases at V and 0 bases at J, leaving 13 bases unmatched. The DNA for the CDR3 is TGTGCCAGCAACCAGGGGAACAGGGGGCGATTCTCCTACGAGCAGTACTTC. It codes for CASNQGNRGRFSYEQYF.

This clonotype was seen repeatedly, ten times or more. This rearrangement joins TRBV12-3 or TRBV12-4 to TRBJ2-1, with 7 bases lining up with TRBD2. This CDR3 region has 13 residues. After removal of 6 bases from V and 8 bases from J, the junction contained 7 bases not matched to a gene. The CDR3 is CASSGRLAHEQFF. The DNA of the CDR3 is TGTGCCAGCAGCGGGAGACTAGCCCATGAGCAGTTCTTC.

A few counts support this clonotype. This chain uses TRBV5-6 with TRBJ1-1; D gene unclear. This CDR3 spans 13 amino acids. V was cut by 2 bases and J by 1 base, with 6 bases left in between. Germline V gives CDR1 SGHDT, CDR2 YYEEEE. For the CDR3, the DNA is TGTGCCAGCAGCTTCGCCGGGAACACTGAAGCTTTCTTT. Its protein product is CASSFAGNTEAFF.

This clonotype was counted only a few times. The CDR3, as DNA: TGCAGTGCTAGAGACCTAGCGGGATACACAGATACGCAGTATTTT. Translation gives CSARDLAGYTDTQYF. The rearrangement joins TRBV20-1 to TRBJ2-3, with 9 bases aligning to TRBD2. This CDR3 is built from 15 residues. Germline values: CDR1 DFQATT, CDR2 SNEGSKA (reference sequence). V dropped 0 bases and J dropped 2; count of bases not matched to a gene: 3.

V and J are TRBV12-3 or TRBV12-4 and TRBJ2-7; D might be TRBD1 or TRBD2, each matching 6 bases. This CDR3 is 15 amino acids long. V lost 5 bases to trimming and J lost 3 bases, with 17 bases between them. DNA for the CDR3: TGTGCCAGCAGTCACTGGGGGCGGGGACGCTACGAGCAGTACTTC. Residues: CASSHWGRGRYEQYF.

J is TRBJ1-1 and V is TRBV27; D gene unclear. Germline values: CDR1 MNHEY, CDR2 SMNVEV (reference sequence). The ends were cut back, 3 bases at V and 5 bases at J, with 10 bases in the middle. The CDR3 extends over 13 amino acids. The CDR3 reads CASSFSPDTEAFF. The CDR3 DNA reads TGTGCCAGCAGTTTCTCCCCAGATACTGAAGCTTTCTTT.

CDR3 bases: TGTGCCAGCAGCTTGTGGGGCACAGAGACCCAGTACTTC. It yields the protein CASSLWGTETQYF. This sequence joins TRBV5-5 and TRBJ2-5; D perhaps matches TRBD1 (5 bases). This CDR3 spans 13 amino acids. The V gene's germline CDR1 is SGHKS and CDR2 YYEKEE (reference sequence). Trimming removed 1 base from V and 4 bases from J, with 8 bases in between.

This clonotype was seen only a few times. Compared with germline, one end of the junction differs, possibly owing to a read error. The rearrangement links TRBV7-7 to TRBJ2-5; the D gene is possibly TRBD2 (5 bases). The germline V gene has CDR1 SSHAT and CDR2 FNYEAQ (reference sequence). CDR3 length: 14 residues. This CDR3 is CASSLLGVQETQYF. CDR3 DNA: TGTGCTAGCAGCTTACTAGGAGTCCAAGAGACCCAGTACTTC.

This clonotype was found a few times. The J gene is TRBJ1-2, the V gene TRBV6-5; no firm D call. Trimming removed 3 bases from V and 0 bases from J, with 11 bases in between. The CDR3 extends over 15 amino acids. Germline CDR1 MNHEY, CDR2 SVGAGI. The CDR3 DNA sequence: TGTGCCAGCAGTTATCTGGACGGAGCTAACTATGGCTACACCTTC. The encoded protein is CASSYLDGANYGYTF.

This clonotype is medium-sized in the sample. The chain recombines TRBV5-1 with TRBJ1-6; D gene ambiguous. The CDR3 loop spans 14 amino acids. The germline gives CDR1 SGHRS, CDR2 YFSETQ. V lost 0 bases and J 7 bases, leaving 8 bases between the germline ends. The CDR3 region is CASSLGTANSPLHF. DNA for the CDR3: TGCGCCAGCAGCTTGGGAACAGCCAATTCACCCCTCCACTTT.

This clonotype was observed many times. As DNA, the CDR3 is TGTGCCAGCAGTTACTCGGGGACCCTTCGCAAAGCTTTCTTT. Its translation: CASSYSGTLRKAFF. The gene calls are TRBV6-6 and TRBJ1-1; D might be TRBD1 (5 bases). The V gene's germline CDR1 is MNHNY and CDR2 SVGAGI (reference sequence). The germline V and J ends were trimmed by 0 bases and 9 bases, with 14 bases remaining between them. CDR3 length: 14 amino acids.

The chain links TRBV6-2 or TRBV6-3 to TRBJ2-1; TRBD2 might be the D (6 bases). Trimming shortened V by 3 bases and J by 9 bases, and 15 bases separated the two germline ends. CDR1 is MNHEY, CDR2 SVGEGT, per germline. This CDR3 region has 14 residues. The CDR3 sequence is CASSYERLEPEQFF. The CDR3 DNA sequence: TGTGCCAGCAGTTATGAGAGACTAGAGCCTGAGCAGTTCTTC.

The chain employs TRBV24-1 and TRBJ2-1, with a weak D call TRBD2 (5 bases). The V gene lost 7 bases and the J gene lost 5 bases, with 11 bases spanning the gap. There are 13 residues in the CDR3. Germline lookup yields CDR1 KGHDR and CDR2 SFDVKD. CDR3 residues: CATRGAEDNEQFF. In DNA, the CDR3 is TGTGCCACCAGGGGAGCGGAAGACAATGAGCAGTTCTTC.

The gene calls are TRBV3-1 and TRBJ2-3; TRBD2 agrees at 13 bases. J lost 6 bases, V lost 4 bases, and 7 bases had no gene match. CDR3 length: 16 amino acids. From germline, CDR1 is LGHDT and CDR2 YNNKEL (reference sequence). The CDR3 is CASSPVPGLAGDTQYF. Here the CDR3 DNA reads TGTGCCAGCAGCCCAGTCCCGGGACTAGCGGGGGATACGCAGTATTTT.

This clonotype appeared a few times. The CDR3 sequence is CASELNTEAFF. The DNA of the CDR3 is TGTGCCAGCGAATTAAACACTGAAGCTTTCTTT. V usage is TRBV7-9 and J usage is TRBJ1-1, with D uncertain. This CDR3 is 11 amino acids long. In germline, CDR1 is SEHNR, CDR2 FQNEAQ (reference sequence). V was cut by 8 bases and J by 2 bases, with 6 bases left in between.

The chain combines TRBV15 with TRBJ1-2, with TRBD1 as a possible D gene (5 bases). CDR3 length: 12 amino acids. CDR1 is LNHNV and CDR2 is YYDKDF in the germline V gene (reference sequence). Deletions cut 1 base from V and 7 bases from J, with 7 bases between. The CDR3 DNA reads TGTGCCACCAGCAGAGCGGGGGGTGGCTACACCTTC. It specifies CATSRAGGGYTF.

This clonotype was counted between two and nine times. The V and J genes are TRBV4-1 and TRBJ1-5; 8 positions match TRBD1. The junction had 5 bases not matched to a gene; V was cut back by 1 base and J by 6 bases. The CDR3 loop spans 15 amino acids. Germline V gene lookup returns CDR1 MGHRA and CDR2 YSYEKL. As DNA, the CDR3 is TGCGCCAGCAGCCAAGCTGCAGGGGGCGGTCAGCCCCAGCATTTT. Encoded protein: CASSQAAGGGQPQHF.

This clonotype has just a few counts. This chain joins TRBV29-1 and TRBJ2-1; TRBD2 agrees at 14 bases. CDR1 SQVTM and CDR2 ANQGSEA come from the germline V gene. Trimming removed 7 bases from V and 0 bases from J; junction bases left unmatched: 2. This CDR3 has 15 residues. The CDR3 region is CSGGTSGSSYNEQFF. CDR3 bases: TGCAGCGGTGGGACTAGCGGGAGCTCCTACAATGAGCAGTTCTTC.

The gene calls are TRBV5-5 and TRBJ2-2; tentatively, D is TRBD2 (6 bases). Germline assignment: CDR1 SGHKS and CDR2 YYEKEE (reference sequence). V gave up 1 base and J gave up 7 bases, with 17 bases separating them. The CDR3 runs 16 residues. CDR3 residues: CASSLFYWEVSGELFF. DNA of the CDR3: TGTGCCAGCAGCTTGTTCTACTGGGAGGTCAGCGGGGAGCTGTTTTTT.

The DNA of the CDR3 is TGTGCCAGCAGCCAGCAGGGTCTCACCGGGGAGCTGTTTTTT. It yields the protein CASSQQGLTGELFF. This chain joins TRBV3-1 and TRBJ2-2; weak D call: TRBD1 (5 bases). The CDR3 is 14 amino acids. V lost 3 bases, J lost 4 bases, and 9 bases lay in between. Germline V CDR1 and CDR2: LGHDT, YNNKEL (reference sequence).

In this sample, this clonotype turned up a few times. The CDR3 sequence is CASSQDRATGELFF. CDR3 DNA: TGTGCCAGCAGCCAGGACAGGGCGACCGGGGAGCTGTTTTTT. The J gene is TRBJ2-2, the V gene TRBV7-3, with 8 nucleotides matching TRBD1. V was pared by 5 bases and J by 5 bases, with 4 bases of the junction left unmatched. CDR3 size: 14 residues. CDR1 SGHTA and CDR2 FQGTGA come from the germline V gene. Full variable domain (missing parts from reference TRBV7-3 and TRBJ2-2): GAGVSQTPSNKVTEKGKYVELRCDPISGHTALYWYRQSLGQGPEFLIYFQGTGAADDSGLPNDRFFAVRPEGSVSTLKIQRTERGDSAVYLCASSQDRATGELFFGEGSRLTVL.

The V gene is TRBV6-6, the J gene TRBJ2-1; 7 bases align to TRBD1. Germline CDR1 MNHNY, CDR2 SVGAGI (reference sequence). The J segment lost 6 bases and the V segment lost 5 bases, leaving 16 bases of the junction unmatched. This CDR3 is 17 amino acids long. In DNA, the CDR3 is TGTGCCAGCAGTAAGCTAGCTGGCTGGACAGGCACCAATGAGCAGTTCTTC. Translation gives CASSKLAGWTGTNEQFF.

The rearrangement links TRBV7-2 to TRBJ2-3, with TRBD2 matching 7 bases. V was pared by 1 base and J by 4 bases, with 5 bases of the junction left unmatched. The CDR3 length is 15 residues. From germline, CDR1 is SGHTA and CDR2 FQGNSA. The CDR3 nucleotides are TGTGCCAGCAGCTTAGTGGCGGGAGCGGCAGATACGCAGTATTTT. Translating gives CASSLVAGAADTQYF.